The 14 T cell receptor beta chains below were found in one sample sequenced in a study of hypomethylating agent response in myelodysplastic syndrome. Here immunoSEQ multiplex PCR was the method, and the copy in TCRdb shows in-frame clones only, minus some. Of about 2,800 clones in the sample, less than 85% were seen once. The sequenced sample was bone marrow, obtained before or after starting hypomethylating agent treatment for myelodysplastic syndrome (not recorded which). Receptors were obtained from a human donor with myelodysplastic syndrome.

This clone was seen a few times. This chain uses TRBV7-9 with TRBJ1-3; D gene unclear. There are 14 residues in the CDR3. CDR1 and CDR2 (germline): SEHNR, FQNEAQ (reference sequence). Trimming took off 1 base at V and 2 bases at J, with 6 bases between the two ends. The CDR3 bases are TGTGCCAGCAGCTTAGGTCAGGCTGGAAACACCATATATTTT. It encodes CASSLGQAGNTIYF.

J is TRBJ2-1 and V is TRBV6-5, with TRBD2 identical over 7 bases. Trimming cost V 3 bases and J 0 bases; bases outside gene matches: 5. Germline V CDR1 and CDR2: MNHEY, SVGAGI. This CDR3 comprises 16 residues. Here the CDR3 DNA reads TGTGCCAGCAGTTATTGGGGGGGTAGCTCCTACAATGAGCAGTTCTTC. Encoded protein: CASSYWGGSSYNEQFF.

The J gene is TRBJ2-7, the V gene TRBV5-6, with 9 bases identical to TRBD1. The V gene end was trimmed by 3 bases and the J gene end by 3 bases; junction bases not matched to a gene: 1. The CDR3 length is 13 residues. Germline V gene lookup returns CDR1 SGHDT and CDR2 YYEEEE. The CDR3 protein is CASSWDRDYEQYF. CDR3 bases: TGTGCCAGCAGCTGGGACAGGGACTACGAGCAGTACTTC.

The V and J genes are TRBV10-3 and TRBJ2-6; a possible D gene is TRBD2 (7 bases). CDR1 and CDR2 (germline): ENHRY, SYGVKD. The CDR3 covers 18 residues. V lost 7 bases, J lost 2 bases, and 21 bases lay in between. DNA for the CDR3: TGTGCCATCAACTCGGGGGGCAGTTCTTTGGCTGGGGCCAACGTCCTGACTTTC. It yields the protein CAINSGGSSLAGANVLTF.

The chain recombines TRBV15 with TRBJ2-7, with D perhaps TRBD1 (6 bases). Germline values: CDR1 LNHNV, CDR2 YYDKDF (reference sequence). This CDR3 region has 16 residues. The V end was cut by 5 bases, the J end by 0 bases, with 17 bases between. The CDR3 spells CATSPTRGHSSYEQYF. CDR3 coding DNA: TGTGCCACCAGCCCAACTCGGGGACATAGCTCCTACGAGCAGTACTTC.

This chain connects TRBV6-5 to TRBJ2-1; D is undetermined. V shed 2 bases and J shed 7 bases, with 12 bases lying between them. Germline V CDR1 and CDR2: MNHEY, SVGAGI. The CDR3 has 14 amino acids. The CDR3 nucleotides read TGTGCCAGCAGTTACGGGCTCGAGGATAATGAGCAGTTCTTC. Its translation: CASSYGLEDNEQFF.

This clone was seen a few times. The chain combines TRBV7-1 with TRBJ2-1, with 11 bases that match TRBD2. TRBV7-1 is classed as an ORF, of uncertain function. The CDR3 runs 16 residues. The V and J ends lost 5 bases and 8 bases, in that order; junction bases with no gene match: 11. Here the CDR3 DNA reads TGTGCCAGCAGCGAACTGACTAGCGGGGCTGGGGATGAGCAGTTCTTC. This gives the protein CASSELTSGAGDEQFF.

This sequence joins TRBV27 and TRBJ1-5, with 9 bases matching TRBD1. The germline gives CDR1 MNHEY, CDR2 SMNVEV (reference sequence). This CDR3 comprises 14 residues. J was trimmed by 7 bases and V by 8 bases; bases with no gene match: 9. The CDR3 region has the DNA TGTGCCAGCGGCCATTGGGGACAGGGCCAGCCCCAGCATTTT. It yields the protein CASGHWGQGQPQHF.

The chain couples TRBV14 to TRBJ2-5; D is undetermined. The germline V gene has CDR1 SGHDN and CDR2 FVKESK. Trimming stripped 0 bases from V and 5 bases from J, with 13 bases between. CDR3 length: 15 amino acids. CDR3 in DNA: TGTGCCAGCAGCCAAGATTTCGACTTTGCGGAGACCCAGTACTTC. Protein product: CASSQDFDFAETQYF.

The rearrangement joins TRBV2 to TRBJ2-3; 9 bases align to TRBD2. Germline V lookup: CDR1 SNHLY, CDR2 FYNNEI. V lost 8 bases and J lost 5; bases outside the gene matches: 8. This CDR3 comprises 14 residues. The CDR3 is CASAAGGLRDTQYF. Here the CDR3 DNA reads TGTGCCAGCGCGGCGGGGGGGCTGAGAGATACGCAGTATTTT.

This sequence joins TRBV2 and TRBJ2-3; D possibly corresponds to TRBD2 (6 bases). The germline V gene has CDR1 SNHLY and CDR2 FYNNEI. This CDR3 contains 14 residues. The V end was cut by 11 bases, the J end by 0 bases, with 15 bases between. The CDR3 reads CARRGGSSTDTQYF. CDR3 DNA sequence: TGTGCCCGACGGGGAGGCAGCAGCACAGATACGCAGTATTTT.

J is TRBJ1-4 and V is TRBV19; D gene unclear. Germline V gene lookup returns CDR1 LNHDA and CDR2 SQIVND (reference sequence). The ends were cut back, 5 bases at V and 2 bases at J, with 18 bases in the middle. The CDR3 has 17 amino acids. The CDR3 sequence: CASSLRTPWTTNEKLFF. The CDR3 DNA reads TGTGCCAGTAGTCTCCGGACGCCCTGGACGACTAATGAAAAACTGTTTTTT.

The chain couples TRBV5-1 to TRBJ2-1; D uncertain. Trimming removed 4 bases at V and 5 bases at J, with 13 bases between. This CDR3 region has 14 residues. Germline loops: CDR1 SGHRS, CDR2 YFSETQ. The DNA of the CDR3 is TGCGCCAGCAGCAAGACCCAGCCCGACAATGAGCAGTTCTTC. Protein: CASSKTQPDNEQFF.

The chain links TRBV5-1 to TRBJ2-3; 9 bases are a match to TRBD1. J lost 2 bases, V lost 3 bases, and 7 bases had no gene match. In germline, CDR1 is SGHRS, CDR2 YFSETQ. This CDR3 contains 16 residues. This CDR3 reads CASSSRGQGNTDTQYF. The CDR3 DNA reads TGCGCCAGCAGCTCCAGGGGACAGGGCAACACAGATACGCAGTATTTT.